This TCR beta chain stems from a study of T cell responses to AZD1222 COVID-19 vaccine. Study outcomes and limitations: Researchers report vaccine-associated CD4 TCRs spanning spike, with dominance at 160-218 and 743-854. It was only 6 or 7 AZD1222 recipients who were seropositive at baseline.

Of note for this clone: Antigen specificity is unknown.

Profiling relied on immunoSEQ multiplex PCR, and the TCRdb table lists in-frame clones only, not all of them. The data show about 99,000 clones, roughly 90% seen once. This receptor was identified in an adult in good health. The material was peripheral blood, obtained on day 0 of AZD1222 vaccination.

The DNA for the CDR3 is TGTGCCAGCAGGTTTGGGGATCGGTCTGAAGCTTTCTTT. It encodes CASRFGDRSEAFF. The J gene is TRBJ1-1, the V gene TRBV12-3 or TRBV12-4; D gene ambiguous. Trimming removed 6 bases at V and 6 bases at J, with 14 bases between. The CDR3 has 13 amino acids.